A single T cell receptor beta chain is shown here with its context. The antigen remains undetermined. Here immunoSEQ multiplex PCR was the method, and the copy in TCRdb shows in-frame clones only, minus some. The sample includes fewer than 30,000 clones, about 87% of them seen just once. This CDR3 region has 15 residues. CDR1 and CDR2 (germline): MNHEY, SVGAGI. The germline V and J ends were trimmed by 0 bases and 0 bases, with 8 bases remaining between them. These data belong to a study of OX40 agonist ivuxolimab in advanced cancers. Regarding the study as a whole: The study did not work out the antigen specificity of the expanded peripheral T cells.

Sequences were derived from CD4+ or CD8+ T cells sorted from blood, sampled in a trial of the OX40 agonist ivuxolimab. This receptor was identified in an adult with an advanced solid tumor such as melanoma, head and neck, liver or kidney cancer. This chain joins TRBV6-5 and TRBJ1-1; the D is unclear. For the CDR3, the DNA is TGTGCCAGCAGTTACTCAAGTGGGGTGAACACTGAAGCTTTCTTT. This codes for CASSYSSGVNTEAFF.